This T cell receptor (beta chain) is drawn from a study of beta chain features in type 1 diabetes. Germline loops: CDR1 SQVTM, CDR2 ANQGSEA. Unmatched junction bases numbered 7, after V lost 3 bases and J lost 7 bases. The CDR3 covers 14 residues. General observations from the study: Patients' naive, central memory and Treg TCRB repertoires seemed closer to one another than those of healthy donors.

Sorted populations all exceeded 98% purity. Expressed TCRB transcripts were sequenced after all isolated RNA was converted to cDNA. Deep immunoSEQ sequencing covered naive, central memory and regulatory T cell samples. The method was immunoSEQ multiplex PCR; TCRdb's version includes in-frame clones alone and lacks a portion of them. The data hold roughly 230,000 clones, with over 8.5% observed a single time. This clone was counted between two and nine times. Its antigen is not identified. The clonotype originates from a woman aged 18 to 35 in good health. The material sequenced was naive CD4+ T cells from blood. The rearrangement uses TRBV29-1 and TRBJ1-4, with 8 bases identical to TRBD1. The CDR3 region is CSVDVTGAREKLFF. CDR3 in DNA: TGCAGCGTTGACGTGACAGGGGCACGTGAAAAACTGTTTTTT. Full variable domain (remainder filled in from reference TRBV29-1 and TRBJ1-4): SAVISQKPSRDICQRGTSLTIQCQVDSQVTMMFWYRQQPGQSLTLIATANQGSEATYESGFVIDKFPISRPNLTFSTLTVSNMSPEDSSIYLCSVDVTGAREKLFFGSGTQLSVL.